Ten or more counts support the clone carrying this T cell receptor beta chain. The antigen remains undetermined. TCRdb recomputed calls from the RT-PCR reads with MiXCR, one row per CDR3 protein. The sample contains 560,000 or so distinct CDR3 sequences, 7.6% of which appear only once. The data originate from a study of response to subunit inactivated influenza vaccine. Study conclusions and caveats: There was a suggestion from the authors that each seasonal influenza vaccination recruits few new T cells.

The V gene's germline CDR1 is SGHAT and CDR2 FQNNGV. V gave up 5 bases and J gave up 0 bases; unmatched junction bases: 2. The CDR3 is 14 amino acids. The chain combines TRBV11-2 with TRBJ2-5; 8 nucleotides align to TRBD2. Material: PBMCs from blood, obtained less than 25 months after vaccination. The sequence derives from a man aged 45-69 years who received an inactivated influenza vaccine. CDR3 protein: CASSPGGYQETQYF. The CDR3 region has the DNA TGTGCCAGCAGCCCGGGGGGGTACCAAGAGACCCAGTACTTC.